Listed below are T cell receptor beta chains from one sample, sequenced in a study of cytomegalovirus exposure and HLA in healthy donors. Assay used: immunoSEQ multiplex PCR; TCRdb lists only in-frame clones, some missing. The sample holds about 120,000 clones, roughly 89% seen once. Sequenced sample: PBMCs. All receptors come from a woman younger than 35 in good health and CMV-seronegative. Both conserved end residues are part of each CDR3. D genes are given only for firm matches. A clone size is listed for some rows: how often the clone was seen (once, few, many), or a class if it is expanded.

DNA | CDR3 | size | D | J | V
TGTGCCAGCAGCTTAACCGCGAATGAGCAGTTCTTC | CASSLTANEQFF | . | . | TRBJ2-1 | TRBV5-6
TGTGCCAGCAGCTTAGAGCAGGGCCTGGCAAGGGGCTACACCTTC | CASSLEQGLARGYTF | . | . | TRBJ1-2 | TRBV7-8
TGTGCCAGCAGCCAATTCTCTGAAACGGACTATGGCTACACCTTC | CASSQFSETDYGYTF | . | . | TRBJ1-2 | TRBV14
TGTGCCAGCTCAGAGTTCGGCCCGGGGTACACCGGGGAGCTGTTTTTT | CASSEFGPGYTGELFF | . | . | TRBJ2-2 | TRBV2
TGCAGCGGACAGGGGGAAGGCGAGCAGTTCTTC | CSGQGEGEQFF | . | TRBD1 | TRBJ2-1 | TRBV29-1
TGTGCCAGCATCTCGCAACTCACAGATACGCAGTATTTT | CASISQLTDTQYF | . | . | TRBJ2-3 | TRBV7-8
TGTGCCAGCAGCTTTCTAGCCTATAGCAATCAGCCCCAGCATTTT | CASSFLAYSNQPQHF | . | . | TRBJ1-5 | TRBV7-8
TGTGCCAGCAGTTGGCAGGGTTTAGGTCAGCCCCAGCATTTT | CASSWQGLGQPQHF | . | . | TRBJ1-5 | TRBV6-5
TGCGCCAGCTCCGGAGATGGGTTTCTCACTACGAGTGAGCAGTACTTC | CASSGDGFLTTSEQYF | . | . | TRBJ2-7 | TRBV4-1
TGTGCCAGCAGTTACTCGACAGGGTACAATGAGCAGTTCTTC | CASSYSTGYNEQFF | . | TRBD1 | TRBJ2-1 | TRBV6-5
TGCGCCAGCAATAAGGGACAGTCTAATGAAAAACTGTTTTTT | CASNKGQSNEKLFF | medium-sized | TRBD1 | TRBJ1-4 | TRBV5-1
TGTGCCAGCAGTGTACAGGGGAATCAGCCCCAGCATTTT | CASSVQGNQPQHF | . | TRBD1 | TRBJ1-5 | TRBV2
TGTGCCAGCAGCGACAGGGGCACTGAAGCTTTCTTT | CASSDRGTEAFF | . | TRBD1 | TRBJ1-1 | TRBV2
TGCGCCAGCAGCTTGGCCGGCGGTGAGCCCCAGCATTTT | CASSLAGGEPQHF | . | . | TRBJ1-5 | TRBV5-1
TGTGCCAGCAGCTTACAGGGGGTCTCCTACGAGCAGTACTTC | CASSLQGVSYEQYF | . | TRBD1 | TRBJ2-7 | TRBV7-9
TGTGCCAGCAACGACCCACGGGGAGGGAACGAGCAGTACTTC | CASNDPRGGNEQYF | once | TRBD2 | TRBJ2-7 | TRBV6-5
TGCGCCAGCACCCAAACAGGGGGCGGCTGGACTGAAGCTTTCTTT | CASTQTGGGWTEAFF | . | TRBD1 | TRBJ1-1 | TRBV5-1
TGTGCCAGCAGTTTATCGATGGGGACAGGGAGCTCCTATAATTCACCCCTCCACTTT | CASSLSMGTGSSYNSPLHF | . | TRBD1 | TRBJ1-6 | TRBV27
TGCGCCAGCAGCTTGGGAGTCAGGTCCCCTAACTATGGCTACACCTTC | CASSLGVRSPNYGYTF | . | . | TRBJ1-2 | TRBV5-1
TGTGCCAGCAGTTACGCAGGGAAGAGCACTGAAGCTTTCTTT | CASSYAGKSTEAFF | . | . | TRBJ1-1 | TRBV6-5
TGTGCCAGCAGCTTGGGACAGGCCAACGAGCAGTACTTC | CASSLGQANEQYF | . | TRBD1 | TRBJ2-7 | TRBV7-9
TGTGCCAGCAGCCCGCGACAGGGTATGTATCAGCCCCAGCATTTT | CASSPRQGMYQPQHF | . | TRBD1 | TRBJ1-5 | TRBV7-8
TGTGCCAGCAGCGTTAGCAGGGGCGGCTCTGTGACTGAAGCTTTCTTT | CASSVSRGGSVTEAFF | . | . | TRBJ1-1 | TRBV9
TGTGCCAGCAGTGGGACAGGGGTGTGGTGGCCCCAGCATTTT | CASSGTGVWWPQHF | . | TRBD1 | TRBJ1-5 | TRBV6-5
TGCGCCAGCAGCCGGACAGGGGGGTTCGATGAGCAGTTCTTC | CASSRTGGFDEQFF | . | TRBD1 | TRBJ2-1 | TRBV5-1
TGTGCCAGCAGCGCCCTCTCCGGGTCAGATACGCAGTATTTT | CASSALSGSDTQYF | . | . | TRBJ2-3 | TRBV9
TGTGCCAGCAGCACTTCTTCCGGAGGGGCCGGGGAGCTGTTTTTT | CASSTSSGGAGELFF | . | . | TRBJ2-2 | TRBV6-6
TGTGCCAGCAGCTTTGGGGGGGACTACAATGAGCAGTTCTTC | CASSFGGDYNEQFF | . | TRBD2 | TRBJ2-1 | TRBV11-2
TGTGCCAGTAGTACCCTGAGAGACACTGAAGCTTTCTTT | CASSTLRDTEAFF | . | . | TRBJ1-1 | TRBV19
TGTGCCAGCAGCTTCACAGGGGGAGCAACTGAAGCTTTCTTT | CASSFTGGATEAFF | . | TRBD1 | TRBJ1-1 | TRBV7-6
TGTGCCAGCTCAGAAACTCCGGGCTCTGGAAACACCATATATTTT | CASSETPGSGNTIYF | . | . | TRBJ1-3 | TRBV18
TGCGCCAGCAGCAACGACAGGGTTTATGAGCAGTACTTC | CASSNDRVYEQYF | . | TRBD1 | TRBJ2-7 | TRBV5-1
TGTGCCAGCAGCGCCCTGGGGGCAGGGCGAAACTATGGCTACACCTTC | CASSALGAGRNYGYTF | . | . | TRBJ1-2 | TRBV5-4
TGTGCCAGCCAGTCTAACTATGGCTACACCTTC | CASQSNYGYTF | few | . | TRBJ1-2 | TRBV6-5
TGCGCCAGCAGCCTGAGGCTACAGGGGTCAGAGACCCAGTACTTC | CASSLRLQGSETQYF | once | TRBD1 | TRBJ2-5 | TRBV5-1
TGTGCCAGCAGTTACTCTTACAGGGGTTCGAACACTGAAGCTTTCTTT | CASSYSYRGSNTEAFF | . | TRBD1 | TRBJ1-1 | TRBV6-5
TGTGCCAGCAGCCCTGGGACTAGCGGGTACGAGCAGTACTTC | CASSPGTSGYEQYF | . | TRBD2 | TRBJ2-7 | TRBV5-4
TGTGCCAGCAGCCAGGGCCCCAGAGAAGAGCAGTACTTC | CASSQGPREEQYF | . | . | TRBJ2-7 | TRBV11-1
TGTGCCAGCTCACCACCGAGGACAGATTCCTACAATGAGCAGTTCTTC | CASSPPRTDSYNEQFF | once | . | TRBJ2-1 | TRBV18
TGTGCCAGCAGTTATCAGGGGGGAGCTGAAGCTTTCTTT | CASSYQGGAEAFF | once | TRBD1 | TRBJ1-1 | TRBV6-5
TGTGCCAGCAGCCTCACTATGGGACAGGGGAGTTCACCCCTCCACTTT | CASSLTMGQGSSPLHF | . | TRBD1 | TRBJ1-6 | TRBV9
TGTGCCAGCACTTCGACAGGGTTGAACACTGAAGCTTTCTTT | CASTSTGLNTEAFF | once | TRBD1 | TRBJ1-1 | TRBV6-6
TGTGCCAGCAGCCTACCACAGGGTAACAATGAGCAGTTCTTC | CASSLPQGNNEQFF | . | . | TRBJ2-1 | TRBV7-9
TGCGCCAGCAGCTTGGGCCCAGCGGGGGCCTCAGATACGCAGTATTTT | CASSLGPAGASDTQYF | . | TRBD2 | TRBJ2-3 | TRBV5-1
TGTGCCTCCGGGTCAGGGTCCTGGGAGACCCAGTACTTC | CASGSGSWETQYF | . | . | TRBJ2-5 | TRBV27